A selection of T cell receptor beta chains follows, all from one sample in a study of regulatory T cells in long-lasting Graves disease. TCRdb re-analysed the multiplex PCR reads in MiXCR, keeping a single row per CDR3 protein. The sample contains roughly 520,000 distinct CDR3 sequences, around 12% of which appear only once. This same sample was also part of a study on T cells in Graves' hyperthyroidism and ophthalmopathy.

The material was peripheral blood mononuclear cells (PBMCs), obtained at new diagnosis, from a patient treated with antithyroid drugs. These receptors were collected from a woman in her thirties with Graves disease. The CDR3 runs from the conserved cysteine through the conserved F or W. D genes are given only for firm matches. Size values are once, few and many counts, or a class for expanded clones, and some rows have none.

V gene: TRBV19; clone size: NA; J gene: TRBJ2-3; D gene: TRBD2; CDR3 DNA: TGTGCCAGTAGTATCTACTTGACAGGACTAGCGGGAGCGTTAGATACGCAGTATTTT; CDR3 protein: CASSIYLTGLAGALDTQYF
V gene: TRBV28; clone size: many; J gene: TRBJ2-2; D gene: TRBD1; CDR3 DNA: TGTGCCAGCAGTTCTACCTGGGACAGTCTTACCGGGGAGCTGTTTTTT; CDR3 protein: CASSSTWDSLTGELFF
V gene: TRBV4-1; clone size: few; J gene: TRBJ2-1; D gene: TRBD2; CDR3 DNA: TGCGCCAGCAGCAGTGAAGCGGGAGTTGGCTACAATGAGCAGTTCTTC; CDR3 protein: CASSSEAGVGYNEQFF
V gene: TRBV6-1; clone size: NA; J gene: TRBJ2-7; D gene: NA; CDR3 DNA: TGTGCCAGCGGACGGACAAGCTCCTACGAGCAGTACTTC; CDR3 protein: CASGRTSSYEQYF
V gene: TRBV9; clone size: NA; J gene: TRBJ2-1; D gene: NA; CDR3 DNA: TGTGCCAGCAGCGTATTCGGGGGCTCCTACAATGAGCAGTTCTTC; CDR3 protein: CASSVFGGSYNEQFF
V gene: TRBV11-3; clone size: many; J gene: TRBJ1-2; D gene: NA; CDR3 DNA: TGTGCCAGCAGCTCTGGGGGATTCGACTATGGCTACACCTTC; CDR3 protein: CASSSGGFDYGYTF
V gene: TRBV12-3/TRBV12-4; clone size: many; J gene: TRBJ1-1; D gene: NA; CDR3 DNA: TGTGCCAGCAGGACCGGGACGGTGAACACTGAAGCTTTCTTT; CDR3 protein: CASRTGTVNTEAFF
V gene: TRBV29-1; clone size: many; J gene: TRBJ2-5; D gene: NA; CDR3 DNA: TGCAGCACCTTGGGTACACAAGAGACCCAGTACTTC; CDR3 protein: CSTLGTQETQYF
V gene: TRBV28; clone size: many; J gene: TRBJ1-2; D gene: NA; CDR3 DNA: TGTGCCAGCACCAGCCGGAATGGCTACACCTTC; CDR3 protein: CASTSRNGYTF
V gene: TRBV29-1; clone size: NA; J gene: TRBJ1-5; D gene: NA; CDR3 DNA: TGCAGCGTTGGGGGGGGGGGCAATCAGCCCCGGCATTTT; CDR3 protein: CSVGGGGNQPRHF
V gene: TRBV28; clone size: few; J gene: TRBJ2-7; D gene: TRBD1; CDR3 DNA: TGTGCCAGCAGTACCGGGACAGGGGATAACTCCTACGAGCAGTACTTC; CDR3 protein: CASSTGTGDNSYEQYF
V gene: TRBV12-5; clone size: many; J gene: TRBJ2-5; D gene: NA; CDR3 DNA: TGTGCTAGTGGTTTAGGGGCAGGTCTGCAAGAGACCCAGTACTTC; CDR3 protein: CASGLGAGLQETQYF
V gene: TRBV7-8; clone size: few; J gene: TRBJ2-5; D gene: TRBD2; CDR3 DNA: TGTGCCAGCAGCATAAGACTAGCGGGTAAAGAGACCCAGTACTTC; CDR3 protein: CASSIRLAGKETQYF
V gene: TRBV18; clone size: many; J gene: TRBJ2-5; D gene: NA; CDR3 DNA: TGTGCCAGCTCACCACCGCGGCCTACCGGAGAGACCCAGTACTTC; CDR3 protein: CASSPPRPTGETQYF
V gene: TRBV5-5; clone size: NA; J gene: TRBJ1-6; D gene: NA; CDR3 DNA: TGTGCCAGCAGCTTGTTTATATCGGGTTCACCCCTCCACTTT; CDR3 protein: CASSLFISGSPLHF
V gene: TRBV6-9; clone size: NA; J gene: TRBJ2-2; D gene: NA; CDR3 DNA: TGTGCCAGCAGTTACGCAGGGGATGGCACCGGGGAGCTGTTTTTT; CDR3 protein: CASSYAGDGTGELFF
V gene: TRBV12-3/TRBV12-4; clone size: many; J gene: TRBJ1-1; D gene: NA; CDR3 DNA: TGTGCCAGCAGGCCTGACAGACCGAACACTGAAGCTTTCTTT; CDR3 protein: CASRPDRPNTEAFF
V gene: TRBV7-9; clone size: NA; J gene: TRBJ1-5; D gene: NA; CDR3 DNA: TGTGCCAGCAGCTTCACGGACGGGCCCCAGCATTTT; CDR3 protein: CASSFTDGPQHF
V gene: TRBV3-1; clone size: few; J gene: TRBJ2-3; D gene: NA; CDR3 DNA: TGTGCCAGCAGCCAAGGTCGTACCTACACAGATACGCAGTATTTT; CDR3 protein: CASSQGRTYTDTQYF
V gene: TRBV2; clone size: many; J gene: TRBJ1-1; D gene: TRBD1; CDR3 DNA: TGTGCCAGCAGGGGGACAGGTGGGGTGAACACTGAAGCTTTCTTT; CDR3 protein: CASRGTGGVNTEAFF